These 15 T cell receptor beta chains were all obtained from the same sample, sequenced in a study of CD8 T cells in ankylosing spondylitis. Via MiXCR, TCRdb re-called the 5' RACE reads, giving one row per CDR3 protein. The table has roughly 130,000 distinct CDR3 sequences, 6% to 8.5% seen once. Sequencing was carried out using blood, either unsorted or a sorted T cell fraction (not recorded which). These receptors were taken from a male donor with ankylosing spondylitis or in good health (not recorded which).

This clonotype appeared once. This sequence joins TRBV30 and TRBJ2-3, with TRBD1 identical over 7 bases. Germline V lookup: CDR1 GTSNPN, CDR2 SVGIG (reference sequence). V was pared by 3 bases and J by 7 bases, with 10 bases of the junction left unmatched. This CDR3 spans 14 amino acids. CDR3 amino acids: CAWSYLTGTNTQYF. CDR3 coding DNA: TGTGCCTGGAGCTACCTGACAGGGACGAATACGCAGTATTTT.

This clonotype was counted a few times. This rearrangement joins TRBV29-1 to TRBJ1-5, with D maybe TRBD1 (6 bases). CDR1 and CDR2 (germline): SQVTM, ANQGSEA. The CDR3 has 12 residues. V lost 5 bases, J lost 6 bases, and 11 bases lay in between. The CDR3 region has the DNA TGCAGCGTTTACAGGGATCGTCAGCCCCAGCATTTT. Encoded protein: CSVYRDRQPQHF. Full variable domain (missing parts from reference TRBV29-1 and TRBJ1-5): SAVISQKPSRDICQRGTSLTIQCQVDSQVTMMFWYRQQPGQSLTLIATANQGSEATYESGFVIDKFPISRPNLTFSTLTVSNMSPEDSSIYLCSVYRDRQPQHFGDGTRLSIL.

This clonotype was counted ten times or more. This chain joins TRBV7-9 and TRBJ2-2, with 9 bases fitting TRBD1. Germline-derived CDR1 and CDR2 are SEHNR and FQNEAQ (reference sequence). J was trimmed by 7 bases and V by 8 bases; bases with no gene match: 11. The CDR3 spans 15 residues. The CDR3 nucleotides are TGTGCCAGCCGACTGAAGGGACAGGGAATCGGGGAGCTGTTTTTT. This encodes CASRLKGQGIGELFF.

The V call is TRBV10-1, the J call TRBJ2-7, with D possibly matching TRBD2 (5 bases). The CDR3 is 16 residues long. V was cut by 3 bases and J by 1 base, with 16 bases left in between. The germline CDR1 and CDR2 sequences are WNHNN and SYGVQD (reference sequence). For the CDR3, the DNA is TGCGCCAGCAGTGACTTCGCGCGGGCAGAATCCTACGAGCAGTACTTC. Its protein is CASSDFARAESYEQYF.

There are many counts of this clonotype. This chain uses TRBV11-2 with TRBJ1-2, with unresolved D. Germline V lookup: CDR1 SGHAT, CDR2 FQNNGV. This CDR3 comprises 12 residues. Trimming pared 5 bases from V and 9 bases from J, leaving 13 bases between. This CDR3 reads CASSPRPPRYTF. As DNA, the CDR3 is TGTGCCAGCAGCCCTCGACCGCCTCGCTACACCTTC.

This clonotype was recorded many times. The chain carries TRBV5-1 and TRBJ1-4, with D perhaps matching TRBD1 (5 bases). V dropped 2 bases and J dropped 6 bases, with 14 bases sitting between them. In germline, CDR1 is SGHRS, CDR2 YFSETQ. The CDR3 sequence is 15 residues long. The CDR3 nucleotides are TGCGCCAGCAGCTTTTCCGGGGGACGGGATGAAAAACTGTTTTTT. It is translated as CASSFSGGRDEKLFF.

This clonotype was counted many times. This chain connects TRBV6-1 to TRBJ1-1, with D perhaps TRBD1 (5 bases). This CDR3 comprises 15 residues. Germline V gives CDR1 MNHNS, CDR2 SASEGT. Between the trimmed V and J ends, which lost 6 bases and 3 bases, there was a span of 17 bases. CDR3 residues: CASSPGWGGDTEAFF. Here the CDR3 DNA reads TGTGCCAGCAGCCCAGGATGGGGAGGGGACACTGAAGCTTTCTTT.

CDR3 sequence reads: CASNSIPQETQYF. The CDR3 region has the DNA TGTGCCAGCAATTCGATCCCTCAAGAGACCCAGTACTTC. This sequence joins TRBV7-2 and TRBJ2-5; unclear D gene. V lost 7 bases and J 2 bases, leaving 11 bases between the germline ends. Germline CDR1 is SGHTA and CDR2 is FQGNSA. The CDR3 contains 13 residues.

This clonotype was observed many times. The chain links TRBV29-1 to TRBJ2-1; D uncertain. V gave up 0 bases and J gave up 10 bases, with 7 bases separating them. CDR3 size: 11 residues. The germline gives CDR1 SQVTM, CDR2 ANQGSEA. The CDR3 spells CSVEDPQEQFF. The CDR3 nucleotides are TGCAGCGTTGAAGATCCACAAGAGCAGTTCTTC.

This clonotype has ten or more counts. The chain couples TRBV20-1 to TRBJ2-5; 7 nucleotides line up with TRBD2. Losses at the gene ends were 0 bases for V and 2 bases for J; bases not matched to a gene: 6. The CDR3 extends over 15 amino acids. Germline V CDR1 and CDR2: DFQATT, SNEGSKA (reference sequence). In DNA, the CDR3 is TGCAGTGCTAGAGATAACCTAGCGGTGCAAGAGACCCAGTACTTC. Encoded protein: CSARDNLAVQETQYF.

This clonotype was observed at least ten times. The chain links TRBV6-5 to TRBJ2-7; tentatively, D is TRBD2 (5 bases). Germline V gene lookup returns CDR1 MNHEY and CDR2 SVGAGI. The germline V and J ends were trimmed by 6 bases and 3 bases, with 9 bases remaining between them. The CDR3 covers 12 residues. CDR3 bases: TGTGCCAGCAGCCCCCGGGGCTACGAGCAGTACTTC. Encoded protein: CASSPRGYEQYF.

At least ten counts were recorded for this clonotype. The rearrangement uses TRBV3-1 and TRBJ2-2, with D perhaps assigned TRBD1 or TRBD2 (6 bases each). This CDR3 spans 14 amino acids. V lost 1 base to trimming and J lost 7 bases, with 10 bases between them. Germline V CDR1 and CDR2: LGHDT, YNNKEL (reference sequence). DNA for the CDR3: TGTGCCAGCAGCCAAGCAGGGGAGGACGGGGAGCTGTTTTTT. Protein sequence: CASSQAGEDGELFF.

This clonotype has just a few counts. The J gene is TRBJ2-3, the V gene TRBV12-3 or TRBV12-4, with 7 positions matching TRBD2. The CDR3 length is 15 residues. With V trimmed by 6 bases and J by 3 bases, 9 bases remained unmatched. The DNA for the CDR3 is TGTGCCAGCAGCCAAAGCGGGATCGGGACAGATACGCAGTATTTT. This gives the protein CASSQSGIGTDTQYF.

This clonotype was found many times. This chain uses TRBV5-5 with TRBJ2-3; no clear D. With 3 bases removed from V and 2 bases from J, the gap between germline ends came to 7 bases. Germline V gene data show CDR1 as SGHKS and CDR2 as YYEKEE (reference sequence). The length of the CDR3 is 13 residues. CDR3 residues: CASSSQPTDTQYF. The DNA of the CDR3 is TGTGCCAGCAGCTCCCAGCCCACAGATACGCAGTATTTT.

This clonotype was seen at least ten times. The chain carries TRBV7-9 and TRBJ2-4, with D hard to call. V was trimmed by 7 bases and J by 1 base, leaving 14 bases between them. Germline CDR1 and CDR2: SEHNR and FQNEAQ (reference sequence). The CDR3 has 15 residues. Here the CDR3 reads CASTPAALAKNIQYF. The DNA of the CDR3 is TGTGCCAGCACCCCGGCCGCCTTGGCCAAAAACATTCAGTACTTC.